The clone carrying this TCR beta chain was recorded a few times. Its antigen is not known. The record originates from a study of T cells after yellow fever vaccination. Study results and caveats: Some clonotypes, a small share, were shared between CD4 and CD8 compartments.

The V end lost 4 bases, the J end lost 4 bases, and 14 bases lay between the germline ends. The length of the CDR3 is 14 residues. The germline V gene encodes CDR1 SNHLY and CDR2 FYNNEI. Conversion of TCR transcripts into cDNA relied on 5'RACE template switching, which added a universal primer site and UMIs. TCRdb passed the 5' RACE reads through MiXCR, listing each CDR3 protein once. Among 250,000 to 400,000 distinct CDR3 sequences listed, approximately 4% were seen once. This sequence joins TRBV2 and TRBJ2-7; a weak D match, TRBD1 (5 bases). The material was PBMCs, obtained 15 days after the yellow fever booster vaccination. The clonotype was recovered from a man between 18 and 35 years old who received the YFV17D yellow fever vaccine. CDR3 DNA sequence: TGTGCCAGCAGTGTAAGGCAGGGAAATTACGAGCAGTACTTC. Amino acid sequence: CASSVRQGNYEQYF.